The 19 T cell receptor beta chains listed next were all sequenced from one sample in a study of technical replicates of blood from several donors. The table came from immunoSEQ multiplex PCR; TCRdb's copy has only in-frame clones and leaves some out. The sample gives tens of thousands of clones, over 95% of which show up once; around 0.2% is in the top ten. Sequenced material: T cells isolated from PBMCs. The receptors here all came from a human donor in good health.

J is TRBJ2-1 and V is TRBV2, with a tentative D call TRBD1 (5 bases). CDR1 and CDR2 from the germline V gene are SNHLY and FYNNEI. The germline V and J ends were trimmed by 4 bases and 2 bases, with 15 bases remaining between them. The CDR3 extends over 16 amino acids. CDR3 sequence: CASSGIRGKAYNEQFF. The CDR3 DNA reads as TGTGCCAGCAGTGGAATAAGGGGAAAGGCCTACAATGAGCAGTTCTTC.

CDR3 sequence: CASSYSGGQVTYEQYF. The CDR3 bases are TGTGCCAGCAGTTACTCAGGGGGACAGGTCACCTACGAGCAGTACTTC. The rearrangement uses TRBV6-5 and TRBJ2-7; TRBD1 aligns across 8 bases. Unmatched junction bases numbered 6, after V lost 0 bases and J lost 2 bases. The germline gives CDR1 MNHEY, CDR2 SVGAGI. The CDR3 is 16 amino acids.

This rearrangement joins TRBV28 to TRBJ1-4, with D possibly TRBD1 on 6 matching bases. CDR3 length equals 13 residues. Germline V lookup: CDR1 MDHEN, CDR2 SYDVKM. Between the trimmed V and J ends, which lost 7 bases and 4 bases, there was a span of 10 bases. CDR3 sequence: CASNQGINEKLFF. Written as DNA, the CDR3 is TGTGCCAGCAATCAGGGGATTAATGAAAAACTGTTTTTT. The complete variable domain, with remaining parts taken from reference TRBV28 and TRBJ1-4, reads DVKVTQSSRYLVKRTGEKVFLECVQDMDHENMFWYRQDPGLGLRLIYFSYDVKMKEKGDIPEGYSVSREKKERFSLILESASTNQTSMYLCASNQGINEKLFFGSGTQLSVL.

CDR3 DNA sequence: TGTGCCAGCAGTGTAGTGGGGACAGGGACCTACGAGCAGTACTTC. This gives the protein CASSVVGTGTYEQYF. The chain carries TRBV6-1 and TRBJ2-7, with 9 bases lining up with TRBD1. The CDR3 loop spans 15 amino acids. With V trimmed by 4 bases and J by 2 bases, 6 bases remained unmatched. CDR1 and CDR2 (germline): MNHNS, SASEGT.

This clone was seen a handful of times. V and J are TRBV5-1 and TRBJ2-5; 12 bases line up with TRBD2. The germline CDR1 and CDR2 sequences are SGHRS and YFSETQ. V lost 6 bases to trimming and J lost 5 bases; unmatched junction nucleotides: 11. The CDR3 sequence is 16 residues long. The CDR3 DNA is TGCGCCAGCACCCCGCTGCAGACTAGCGGGAGCGAGACCCAGTACTTC. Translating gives CASTPLQTSGSETQYF.

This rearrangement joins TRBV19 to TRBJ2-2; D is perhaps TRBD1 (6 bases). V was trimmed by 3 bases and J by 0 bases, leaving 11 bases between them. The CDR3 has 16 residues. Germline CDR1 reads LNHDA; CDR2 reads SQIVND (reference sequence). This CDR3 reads CASSMVGAANTGELFF. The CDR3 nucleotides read TGTGCCAGTAGTATGGTGGGGGCTGCGAACACCGGGGAGCTGTTTTTT.

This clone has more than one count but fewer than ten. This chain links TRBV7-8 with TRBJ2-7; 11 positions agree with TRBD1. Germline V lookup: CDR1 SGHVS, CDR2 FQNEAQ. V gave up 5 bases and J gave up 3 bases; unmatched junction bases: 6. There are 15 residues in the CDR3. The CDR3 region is CASSTRTGGGYEQYF. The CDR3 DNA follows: TGTGCCAGCAGCACCCGGACAGGGGGCGGCTACGAGCAGTACTTC.

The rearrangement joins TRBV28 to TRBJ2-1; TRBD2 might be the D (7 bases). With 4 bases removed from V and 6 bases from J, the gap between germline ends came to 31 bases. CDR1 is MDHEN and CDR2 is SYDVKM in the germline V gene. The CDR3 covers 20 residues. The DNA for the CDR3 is TGTGCCAGCAGTTCCCCTGTTAAAAGCGGGGTAGTAGGGGGAGTCAATGAGCAGTTCTTC. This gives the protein CASSSPVKSGVVGGVNEQFF.

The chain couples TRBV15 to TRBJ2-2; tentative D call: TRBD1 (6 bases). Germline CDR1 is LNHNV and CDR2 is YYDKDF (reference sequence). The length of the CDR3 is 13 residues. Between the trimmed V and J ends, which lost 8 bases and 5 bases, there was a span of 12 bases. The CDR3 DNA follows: TGTGCCACCCAGGGGAGACGGACCGGGGAGCTGTTTTTT. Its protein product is CATQGRRTGELFF.

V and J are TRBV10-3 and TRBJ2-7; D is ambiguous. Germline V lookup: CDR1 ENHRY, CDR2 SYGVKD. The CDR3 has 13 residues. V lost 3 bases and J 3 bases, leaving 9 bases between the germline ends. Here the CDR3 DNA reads TGTGCCATCAGTGAATCAAGGAGCTACGAGCAGTACTTC. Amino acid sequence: CAISESRSYEQYF.

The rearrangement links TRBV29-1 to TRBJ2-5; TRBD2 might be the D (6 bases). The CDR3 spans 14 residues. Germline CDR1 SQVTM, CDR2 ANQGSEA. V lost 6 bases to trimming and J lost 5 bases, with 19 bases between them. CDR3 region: CSVDHPLAWETQYF. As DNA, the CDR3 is TGCAGCGTCGACCACCCCCTAGCGTGGGAGACCCAGTACTTC.

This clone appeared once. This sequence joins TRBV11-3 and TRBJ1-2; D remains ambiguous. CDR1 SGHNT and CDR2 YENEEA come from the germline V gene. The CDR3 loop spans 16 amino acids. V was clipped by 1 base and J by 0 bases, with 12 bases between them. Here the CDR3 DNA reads TGTGCCAGCAGCTTAGCCTTTCGGTCATCTAACTATGGCTACACCTTC. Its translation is CASSLAFRSSNYGYTF.

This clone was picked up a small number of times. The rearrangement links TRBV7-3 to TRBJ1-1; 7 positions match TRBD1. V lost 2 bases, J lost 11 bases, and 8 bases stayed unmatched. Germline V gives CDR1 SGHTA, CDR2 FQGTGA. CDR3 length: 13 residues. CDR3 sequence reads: CASSLDQGGKAFF. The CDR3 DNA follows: TGTGCCAGCAGCTTAGACCAAGGGGGCAAGGCTTTCTTT.

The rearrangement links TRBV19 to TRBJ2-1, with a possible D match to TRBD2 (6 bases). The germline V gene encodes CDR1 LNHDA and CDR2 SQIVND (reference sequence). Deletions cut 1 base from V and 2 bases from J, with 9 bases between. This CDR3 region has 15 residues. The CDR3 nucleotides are TGTGCCAGTAGTATAGTGGCGGGACCCTACAATGAGCAGTTCTTC. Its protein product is CASSIVAGPYNEQFF.

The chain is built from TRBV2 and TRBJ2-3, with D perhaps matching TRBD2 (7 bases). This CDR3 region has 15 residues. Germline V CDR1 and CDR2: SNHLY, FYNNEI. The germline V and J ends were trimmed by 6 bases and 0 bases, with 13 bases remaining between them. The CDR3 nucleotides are TGTGCCAGCAGCAAAGGGGGGGGCAGCACAGATACGCAGTATTTT. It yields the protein CASSKGGGSTDTQYF.

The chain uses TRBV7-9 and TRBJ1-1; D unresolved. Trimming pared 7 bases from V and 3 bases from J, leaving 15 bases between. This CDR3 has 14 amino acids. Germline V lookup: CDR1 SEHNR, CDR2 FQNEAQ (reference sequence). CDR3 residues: CASNLGPVDTEAFF. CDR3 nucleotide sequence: TGTGCCAGCAACCTGGGCCCGGTGGACACTGAAGCTTTCTTT.

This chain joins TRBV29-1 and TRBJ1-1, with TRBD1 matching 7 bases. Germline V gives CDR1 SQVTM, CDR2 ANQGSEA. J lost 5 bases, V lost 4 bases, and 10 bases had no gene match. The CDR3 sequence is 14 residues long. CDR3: CSVASRTGITEAFF. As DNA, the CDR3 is TGCAGCGTTGCCTCGCGGACAGGCATTACTGAAGCTTTCTTT.

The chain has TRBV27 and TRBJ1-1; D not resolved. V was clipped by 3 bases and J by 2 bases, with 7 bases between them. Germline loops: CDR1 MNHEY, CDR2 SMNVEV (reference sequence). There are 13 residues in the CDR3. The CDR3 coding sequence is TGTGCCAGCAGTTTTTCGGGAAACACTGAAGCTTTCTTT. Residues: CASSFSGNTEAFF.

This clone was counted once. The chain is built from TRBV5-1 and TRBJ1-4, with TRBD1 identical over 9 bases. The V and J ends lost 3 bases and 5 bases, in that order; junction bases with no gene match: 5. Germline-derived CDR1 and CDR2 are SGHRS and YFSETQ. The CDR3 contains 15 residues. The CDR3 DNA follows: TGCGCCAGCAGCTATCCCGGGACAGGGAATGAAAAACTGTTTTTT. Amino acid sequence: CASSYPGTGNEKLFF.